These 26 T cell receptor beta chains came from one sample sequenced in a study of OX40 agonist ivuxolimab in advanced cancers. TCRdb's table, derived via immunoSEQ multiplex PCR, lists solely in-frame clones and lacks some. The sample carries 75,000 to 100,000 clones, roughly 89% recorded once. Material: CD4+ or CD8+ T cells sorted from blood, obtained in a trial of the OX40 agonist ivuxolimab. These receptor sequences come from an adult with an advanced solid tumor such as melanoma, head and neck, liver or kidney cancer.

The chain combines TRBV7-6 with TRBJ2-7; D tentatively reads TRBD1 or TRBD2 (5 bases each). With 1 base removed from V and 5 bases from J, the gap between germline ends came to 12 bases. There are 14 residues in the CDR3. Germline CDR1 reads SGHVS; CDR2 reads FNYEAQ. CDR3 region: CASSLGGLNNEQYF. The CDR3 DNA reads TGTGCCAGCAGCTTAGGGGGGTTGAACAACGAGCAGTACTTC.

The chain carries TRBV7-9 and TRBJ1-1; D is unresolved. The CDR3 contains 15 residues. CDR1 and CDR2 from the germline V gene are SEHNR and FQNEAQ (reference sequence). V dropped 5 bases and J dropped 0 bases, with 13 bases sitting between them. The CDR3 coding sequence is TGTGCCAGCAGCCGCGTTTTAGTTATGAACACTGAAGCTTTCTTT. Translation: CASSRVLVMNTEAFF.

The chain recombines TRBV6-1 with TRBJ2-3, with TRBD1 matching 8 bases. The CDR3 is 13 residues long. Per germline, CDR1 MNHNS and CDR2 SASEGT. The ends lost 7 bases at V and 5 bases at J; junction bases unmatched: 5. The CDR3 bases are TGTGCCAGCAACCTCGACAGGGGAGATACGCAGTATTTT. It codes for CASNLDRGDTQYF.

Here the CDR3 reads CASKSQGGQETQYF. As DNA, the CDR3 is TGTGCCAGCAAGTCACAGGGCGGGCAAGAGACCCAGTACTTC. The chain joins TRBV28 to TRBJ2-5; TRBD1 might be the D (6 bases). The germline gives CDR1 MDHEN, CDR2 SYDVKM. The CDR3 loop spans 14 amino acids. V was cut by 7 bases and J by 2 bases, with 14 bases left in between.

This chain links TRBV19 with TRBJ2-5; D is unresolved. The germline V and J ends were trimmed by 3 bases and 4 bases, with 6 bases remaining between them. CDR1 LNHDA and CDR2 SQIVND come from the germline V gene (reference sequence). The CDR3 consists of 12 residues. This CDR3 is CASSIGRETQYF. The CDR3 DNA is TGTGCCAGTAGTATTGGTCGAGAGACCCAGTACTTC.

The chain is built from TRBV28 and TRBJ2-1; 12 bases are a match to TRBD2. Germline CDR1 and CDR2: MDHEN and SYDVKM. Unmatched junction bases numbered 7, after V lost 6 bases and J lost 7 bases. CDR3 length: 15 amino acids. As DNA, the CDR3 is TGTGCCAGCAGACCCCCGGGACTAGCGGGTAATGAGCAGTTCTTC. This encodes CASRPPGLAGNEQFF.

The chain links TRBV7-9 to TRBJ2-1; perhaps TRBD2 as D (7 bases). Germline values: CDR1 SEHNR, CDR2 FQNEAQ (reference sequence). The V and J ends lost 1 base and 9 bases respectively, with 25 bases between them. The CDR3 runs 18 residues. The CDR3 DNA follows: TGTGCCAGCAGCTTAGTCAGGGGTCCAGCGGGATTCCCCCCTGAGCAGTTCTTC. Translating it yields CASSLVRGPAGFPPEQFF.

The chain links TRBV15 to TRBJ2-1; weak D call: TRBD2 (6 bases). V was shortened by 8 bases and J by 12 bases, with 14 bases between the two germline ends. The CDR3 totals 11 residues. Germline lookup yields CDR1 LNHNV and CDR2 YYDKDF (reference sequence). The CDR3, as DNA: TGTGCCACCGAGACCGGGACTTCGCAGTTCTTC. Its translation: CATETGTSQFF. Using reference TRBV15 and TRBJ2-1 for the parts outside the CDR3, the full variable domain is DAMVIQNPRYQVTQFGKPVTLSCSQTLNHNVMYWYQQKSSQAPKLLFHYYDKDFNNEADTPDNFQSRRPNTSFCFLDIRSPGLGDTAMYLCATETGTSQFFGPGTRLTVL.

This sequence joins TRBV6-5 and TRBJ1-2, with D possibly being TRBD1 (6 bases). Trimming took off 2 bases at V and 4 bases at J, with 14 bases between the two ends. Germline CDR1 and CDR2: MNHEY and SVGAGI. This CDR3 region has 15 residues. In nucleotides, the CDR3 is TGTGCCAGCAGTTACAAGGCGGGACAAAGCTATGGCTACACCTTC. Translated: CASSYKAGQSYGYTF.

The V gene is TRBV6-5, the J gene TRBJ1-2, with D maybe TRBD1 (5 bases). Germline V gene sequence: CDR1 MNHEY, CDR2 SVGAGI. The CDR3 length is 15 residues. V lost 4 bases and J lost 4, with 16 bases in between. The CDR3 loop reads CASSSSRSRAYGYTF. The DNA for the CDR3 is TGTGCCAGCAGTTCCTCGAGATCCAGGGCCTATGGCTACACCTTC.

This sequence joins TRBV9 and TRBJ2-3; TRBD2 is a possible D gene (5 bases). The CDR3 has 15 residues. The V gene's germline CDR1 is SGDLS and CDR2 YYNGEE. V lost 4 bases, J lost 6 bases, and 18 bases lay in between. The CDR3 spells CASSPQPNPGDTQYF. CDR3 sequence (DNA): TGTGCCAGCAGCCCCCAGCCGAACCCGGGGGATACGCAGTATTTT. The full variable domain, its missing parts supplied by reference TRBV9 and TRBJ2-3, is DSGVTQTPKHLITATGQRVTLRCSPRSGDLSVYWYQQSLDQGLQFLIQYYNGEERAKGNILERFSAQQFPDLHSELNLSSLELGDSALYFCASSPQPNPGDTQYFGPGTRLTVL.

This sequence joins TRBV19 and TRBJ1-4, with a possible D match to TRBD1 (5 bases). Trimming removed 7 bases from V and 5 bases from J, with 11 bases in between. The length of the CDR3 is 13 residues. The germline gives CDR1 LNHDA, CDR2 SQIVND (reference sequence). For the CDR3, the DNA is TGTGCCAGTAACCGGGGGATAAATGAAAAACTGTTTTTT. It is translated as CASNRGINEKLFF.

V and J are TRBV19 and TRBJ2-7; 8 bases are a match to TRBD1. In germline, CDR1 is LNHDA, CDR2 SQIVND (reference sequence). J gave up 2 bases and V 4 bases, and 10 bases lay outside the gene matches. The length of the CDR3 is 16 residues. CDR3 coding DNA: TGTGCCAGTAGTAAGGGCACAGGGGGTCCCACCTACGAGCAGTACTTC. The encoded protein is CASSKGTGGPTYEQYF.

The rearrangement joins TRBV2 to TRBJ2-1, with 15 positions matching TRBD2. The CDR3 consists of 16 residues. The V gene's germline CDR1 is SNHLY and CDR2 FYNNEI. J was trimmed by 7 bases and V by 6 bases; bases with no gene match: 7. The CDR3 coding sequence is TGTGCCAGCAGATGGACTAGCGGGAGGGGAGGTAATGAGCAGTTCTTC. As protein: CASRWTSGRGGNEQFF. The full variable domain, completed using reference TRBV2 and TRBJ2-1, is EPEVTQTPSHQVTQMGQEVILRCVPISNHLYFYWYRQILGQKVEFLVSFYNNEISEKSEIFDDQFSVERPDGSNFTLKIRSTKLEDSAMYFCASRWTSGRGGNEQFFGPGTRLTVL.

This clone was detected once. This chain uses TRBV6-1 with TRBJ1-1; D ambiguous. V shed 6 bases and J shed 1 base, with 6 bases lying between them. Germline V gene data show CDR1 as MNHNS and CDR2 as SASEGT. The CDR3 spans 12 residues. CDR3 region: CASRARNTEAFF. CDR3 bases: TGTGCCAGCAGGGCCAGGAACACTGAAGCTTTCTTT.

The chain joins TRBV10-3 to TRBJ2-5, with 9 bases lining up with TRBD1. CDR1 and CDR2 (germline): ENHRY, SYGVKD. The CDR3 sequence is 14 residues long. Unmatched junction bases numbered 10, after V lost 9 bases and J lost 5 bases. The CDR3 coding sequence is TGTGCCATTTCTCCCGGGACAGGGTCGGAGACCCAGTACTTC. It is translated as CAISPGTGSETQYF.

The J gene is TRBJ1-1, the V gene TRBV18; D may be TRBD1 (5 bases). The CDR3 runs to 16 residues. V was clipped by 6 bases and J by 2 bases, with 19 bases between them. Germline lookup yields CDR1 KGHSH and CDR2 LQKENI. The CDR3 coding sequence is TGTGCCAGCTCCCTAACCGGGACTTCTACTAACACTGAAGCTTTCTTT. Its translation: CASSLTGTSTNTEAFF.

A few counts support this clone. J is TRBJ1-3 and V is TRBV11-2; D unclear. V gave up 6 bases and J gave up 7 bases, with 13 bases separating them. The germline CDR1 and CDR2 sequences are SGHAT and FQNNGV. The CDR3 totals 13 residues. The chain's CDR3 is CASSSGLRNTIYF. CDR3 in DNA: TGTGCCAGCAGTTCAGGCCTTAGGAACACCATATATTTT.

This chain connects TRBV29-1 to TRBJ2-7; D is perhaps TRBD2 (7 bases). Germline loops: CDR1 SQVTM, CDR2 ANQGSEA. V shed 4 bases and J shed 4 bases, with 20 bases lying between them. The CDR3 runs to 15 residues. The CDR3 DNA reads TGCAGCGTTGCCCCAGGGGCGGGAGCAGGGTACGAGCAGTACTTC. This translates into CSVAPGAGAGYEQYF.

The table lists this clone with a count of one. The chain recombines TRBV11-2 with TRBJ2-3; TRBD1 matches 9 bases. The CDR3 contains 14 residues. Germline assignment: CDR1 SGHAT and CDR2 FQNNGV. Trimming took 5 bases from V and 5 from J; bases not matched to a gene: 5. The CDR3 DNA reads TGTGCCAGCAGCATCTACAGGGGGCAAGATACGCAGTATTTT. Its translation is CASSIYRGQDTQYF.

CDR3 region: CASSLLQGSYEQYF. CDR3 nucleotides: TGTGCCAGCAGCTTGTTACAGGGCTCCTACGAGCAGTACTTC. The chain employs TRBV5-8 and TRBJ2-7, with D possibly matching TRBD1 (6 bases). Germline-derived CDR1 and CDR2 are SGHTS and YDEGEE. Between the trimmed V and J ends, which lost 1 base and 0 bases, there was a span of 8 bases. The length of the CDR3 is 14 residues.

The chain couples TRBV11-3 to TRBJ1-5, with 9 bases matching TRBD1. From germline, CDR1 is SGHNT and CDR2 YENEEA. The CDR3 consists of 15 residues. The junction had 8 bases not matched to a gene; V was cut back by 5 bases and J by 6 bases. CDR3 loop: CASSKGQGSGQPQHF. CDR3 sequence (DNA): TGTGCCAGCAGCAAGGGACAGGGCTCTGGTCAGCCCCAGCATTTT.

This chain links TRBV4-1 with TRBJ2-1, with no clear D. Germline lookup yields CDR1 MGHRA and CDR2 YSYEKL. The CDR3 contains 15 residues. V lost 0 bases and J lost 5, with 11 bases in between. The chain's CDR3 is CASSQDRTNDNEQFF. CDR3 nucleotide sequence: TGCGCCAGCAGCCAAGATCGGACCAACGACAATGAGCAGTTCTTC.

The chain is built from TRBV4-2 and TRBJ2-3; TRBD2 is a possible D gene (5 bases). The CDR3 sequence is 16 residues long. The V and J ends lost 4 bases and 1 base respectively, with 15 bases between them. CDR1 is LGHNA and CDR2 is YNFKEQ in the germline V gene. CDR3 loop: CASSRREARGTDTQYF. As DNA, the CDR3 is TGTGCCAGCAGCCGGCGAGAGGCGAGGGGCACAGATACGCAGTATTTT.

The J gene is TRBJ2-1, the V gene TRBV11-3, with a weak D call TRBD2 (5 bases). This CDR3 contains 16 residues. In germline, CDR1 is SGHNT, CDR2 YENEEA. V was shortened by 4 bases and J by 4 bases, with 17 bases between the two germline ends. CDR3 in amino acids: CASSSSHVAGYNEQFF. CDR3 sequence (DNA): TGTGCCAGCAGCTCCTCTCATGTTGCGGGTTACAATGAGCAGTTCTTC.

The V gene is TRBV28, the J gene TRBJ2-5; the match to TRBD1 covers 9 bases. J was trimmed by 5 bases and V by 3 bases; bases with no gene match: 7. CDR1 and CDR2 from the germline V gene are MDHEN and SYDVKM. The CDR3 totals 15 residues. CDR3 amino acids: CASSLGQGILETQYF. The CDR3, as DNA: TGTGCCAGCAGTTTGGGACAGGGAATTCTCGAGACCCAGTACTTC.